A selection of T cell receptor beta chains follows, all from one sample in a study of response to subunit inactivated influenza vaccine. TCRdb re-called the RT-PCR reads with MiXCR, one entry per CDR3 protein. Of roughly 570,000 distinct CDR3 sequences in the sample, 10% to 15% are singletons; the top ten hold about 12%. The specimen was PBMCs from blood, collected 45 days after vaccination. These receptors came from a man aged 50-59 years who received an inactivated influenza vaccine. Each CDR3 is given with its conserved first and last residue. A D gene is named only where the DNA matches it firmly. Clone size appears in some rows only: once, few, many, or a class for an expanded clone.

CDR3nt,CDR3aa,v_gene,abundance,d_gene,j_gene
TGTGCCAGCAGCTTAGGGAACGGACCAGGTGAGCAGTACTTC,CASSLGNGPGEQYF,TRBV7-9,.,.,TRBJ2-7
TGTGCCAGCGCCTTAGGACTAGCGGGGGCACTGGAGACCCAGTACTTC,CASALGLAGALETQYF,TRBV6-1,.,TRBD2,TRBJ2-5
TGCGCCAGCAGCACCAAGACAGGGGGCAATGAAAAACTGTTTTTT,CASSTKTGGNEKLFF,TRBV5-1,.,TRBD1,TRBJ1-4
TGTGCCAGCATCTCGGACAGGGTTCGGAACGAGCAGTACTTC,CASISDRVRNEQYF,TRBV28,many,TRBD1,TRBJ2-7
TGCAGTGCTGGACGGGGCCAAACGGATACGCAGTATTTT,CSAGRGQTDTQYF,TRBV20-1,many,.,TRBJ2-3
TGTGCCAGCAGTTACTGGGGTCGAGATGGCTACACCTTC,CASSYWGRDGYTF,TRBV6-2/TRBV6-3,once,.,TRBJ1-2
TGTGCCAGCAGCGTAGGGGGTGCCGGAAACACCATATATTTT,CASSVGGAGNTIYF,TRBV9,few,.,TRBJ1-3
TGTGCCAGCAGCTCACTAGCGGGGGACCTCTACAATGAGCAGTTCTTC,CASSSLAGDLYNEQFF,TRBV11-2,few,TRBD2,TRBJ2-1
TGCAGCGTTGAAGGCAGTGCCTACGAGCAGTACTTC,CSVEGSAYEQYF,TRBV29-1,many,.,TRBJ2-7
TGCGCCAGCAGACCGGGACAGGGACCCTCCTCTGGAAACACCATATATTTT,CASRPGQGPSSGNTIYF,TRBV4-1,.,TRBD1,TRBJ1-3
TGCAGTGCTAGAGACCTAGGGGCAGGGGGGAACTACGAGCAGTACTTC,CSARDLGAGGNYEQYF,TRBV20-1,few,.,TRBJ2-7
TGTGCCAGCAGCCCCGGACAGGGCCCCTCCTACGAGCAGTACTTC,CASSPGQGPSYEQYF,TRBV7-2,.,TRBD1,TRBJ2-7
TGTGCCAGCAGCGCAAGGGGGAGCGGGACCAATGAGCAGTTCTTC,CASSARGSGTNEQFF,TRBV7-9,.,.,TRBJ2-1
TGCAGCGCACGACAGGGGACGATGAACACTGAAGCTTTCTTT,CSARQGTMNTEAFF,TRBV29-1,many,TRBD1,TRBJ1-1
TGTGCCAGCAGTGAAGAGAGGGCCAATAATTCACCCCTCCACTTT,CASSEERANNSPLHF,TRBV2,.,.,TRBJ1-6
TGCAGCGTGGAAACTAGCGGGGGTGATGAGCAGTTCTTC,CSVETSGGDEQFF,TRBV29-1,many,TRBD2,TRBJ2-1
TGTGCCAGCTCACTGGGACTAGCGGGGGCCGTGGAGCAGTTCTTC,CASSLGLAGAVEQFF,TRBV18,few,TRBD2,TRBJ2-1
TGCAGCGTTTTTGGAGGCGGCGGACAAGAGACCCAGTACTTC,CSVFGGGGQETQYF,TRBV29-1,many,.,TRBJ2-5
TGTGCCAGCAGTTTAGATCCCCCGGGCGCAGAGACCCAGTACTTC,CASSLDPPGAETQYF,TRBV28,.,.,TRBJ2-5
TGTGCCAGCAGCTTGGCGGCTAGCGCTAGCACAGATACGCAGTATTTT,CASSLAASASTDTQYF,TRBV5-4,.,.,TRBJ2-3
TGTGCCAGCAGTCCTCCCGGGGTAGGAGCTAATGACGAGCAGTACTTC,CASSPPGVGANDEQYF,TRBV6-1,many,.,TRBJ2-7
TGTGCCAGCAGTTACTCAGGGACAGACACCTACGAGCAGTACTTC,CASSYSGTDTYEQYF,TRBV6-2/TRBV6-3,many,TRBD1,TRBJ2-7
TGTGCCACCAGTCCGGACTACGAGCAGTACTTC,CATSPDYEQYF,TRBV12-3/TRBV12-4,.,.,TRBJ2-7
TGCAGCGTTGACAGGGGAAACAATCAGCCCCAGCATTTT,CSVDRGNNQPQHF,TRBV29-1,few,.,TRBJ1-5
TGCAGCGGGGGGGGGACCAACTACGAGCAGTACTTC,CSGGGTNYEQYF,TRBV29-1,few,TRBD2,TRBJ2-7
TGCAGTGCTAGGAAGGGAGGAGGCAATCAGCCCCAGCATTTT,CSARKGGGNQPQHF,TRBV20-1,few,.,TRBJ1-5
TGTGCCAGCAGCTTAGAGGGGGGCACCCCCCTGGGAGCTTTCTTT,CASSLEGGTPLGAFF,TRBV7-2,.,.,TRBJ1-1
TGTGCCAGCAGTCTAGGGACAGGCAGGGGGGAGCAGTACTTC,CASSLGTGRGEQYF,TRBV27,few,TRBD1,TRBJ2-7
TGTGCCAGCAGCACCTACAGGGGTCAAGAGACCCAGTACTTC,CASSTYRGQETQYF,TRBV7-9,.,TRBD1,TRBJ2-5
TGTGCCAGCAGCCAAGCGGCGGGAGTCTTCCACGAGCAGTACTTC,CASSQAAGVFHEQYF,TRBV4-2,.,TRBD2,TRBJ2-7
TGTGCCAGCAGTGATTGGGACAGCAATCAGCCCCAGCATTTT,CASSDWDSNQPQHF,TRBV2,.,.,TRBJ1-5
TGTGCCATCAGCCCGGGCACAGGCTATGGCTACACCTTC,CAISPGTGYGYTF,TRBV10-3,few,.,TRBJ1-2
TGCAGCGTTGAAAGGACAATACAGGGGTTTGAGACCCAGTACTTC,CSVERTIQGFETQYF,TRBV29-1,few,TRBD1,TRBJ2-5
TGTGCCAGCAGCCTCGGGGGGGGAACTGCGGATACGCAGTATTTT,CASSLGGGTADTQYF,TRBV7-9,.,TRBD2,TRBJ2-3
TGCAGTGCTAGCCCGGGACAGGGGTTCTACGAGCAGTACTTC,CSASPGQGFYEQYF,TRBV20-1,few,TRBD1,TRBJ2-7
TGTGCCAGCATTAACCCAGGGGGCACCGGGGAGCTGTTTTTT,CASINPGGTGELFF,TRBV6-5,.,TRBD1,TRBJ2-2
TGTGCCATCAGTGAGTCAATAGGGCCAGAGACCCAGTACTTC,CAISESIGPETQYF,TRBV10-3,few,.,TRBJ2-5
TGCGCCAGCAGCCAAGATAGGGGACTCATTTTATATGAGCAGTTCTTC,CASSQDRGLILYEQFF,TRBV4-3,.,.,TRBJ2-1
TGTGCCATCAGTGAGTCGTTGTTGGCAGGGGGCGCTTGGTACGATGGCTACACCTTC,CAISESLLAGGAWYDGYTF,TRBV10-3,few,TRBD1,TRBJ1-2
TGTGCCAGCAGTTACTCTGACATTTCCCAGCATTTT,CASSYSDISQHF,TRBV6-6,many,.,TRBJ1-5
TGTGCCAGCAGTTTAGGGGTTCTAGACCAAGAGACCCAGTACTTC,CASSLGVLDQETQYF,TRBV12-3/TRBV12-4,few,.,TRBJ2-5
TGCAGTGCTGGGCAGGGCTTTTTCCACACAGATACGCAGTATTTT,CSAGQGFFHTDTQYF,TRBV20-1,few,.,TRBJ2-3
TGTGCCAGCAGCTTAGTTCGGCTGGGGGAGCTGTTTTTT,CASSLVRLGELFF,TRBV7-8,few,.,TRBJ2-2
TGTGCCAGCACAACCGGGACAGGGTGGAGCACTGAAGCTTTCTTT,CASTTGTGWSTEAFF,TRBV27,.,TRBD1,TRBJ1-1
TGCGCCAGCAGCCAAGACGTCTGGACTAGCGGAGGAGGAGATACGCAGTATTTT,CASSQDVWTSGGGDTQYF,TRBV4-3,few,TRBD2,TRBJ2-3
TGTGCCTGGAGTGTACTGGGGTGGAGTGAGCAGTTCTTC,CAWSVLGWSEQFF,TRBV30,few,.,TRBJ2-1
TGTGCCAGCAGTGAGTCGTTAGCGGGGGGGCACAATGAGCAGTTCTTC,CASSESLAGGHNEQFF,TRBV6-1,.,TRBD2,TRBJ2-1
TGTGCCAGCAGCGTAGCTACCGGGGCATCCTTTCCTGGGGACATTCAGTACTTC,CASSVATGASFPGDIQYF,TRBV9,few,.,TRBJ2-4
TGTGCCAGCAGCTTAGGCCATCCAGGGGGCACAGGCTATGGCTACACCTTC,CASSLGHPGGTGYGYTF,TRBV11-2,.,TRBD1,TRBJ1-2
TGCGCCAGCAGCCGATTCTCCTCCCCGGGGGAGAATGAGCAGTTCTTC,CASSRFSSPGENEQFF,TRBV4-1,.,.,TRBJ2-1
TGTGCCACCAGCAGAGTCCTGTACAATGAGCAGTTCTTC,CATSRVLYNEQFF,TRBV15,.,.,TRBJ2-1
TGTGCCAGCATTCAGGACAGGATAGGAAACTATGGCTACACCTTC,CASIQDRIGNYGYTF,TRBV6-1,.,TRBD1,TRBJ1-2
TGTGCCAGCAGTGCGATGTCGGGGAGGAGGAATACGCAGTATTTT,CASSAMSGRRNTQYF,TRBV12-3/TRBV12-4,many,.,TRBJ2-3
TGTGCCAGCAGTTTACCCGGGGGCGGCATTAAGGGCTACACCTTC,CASSLPGGGIKGYTF,TRBV28,.,.,TRBJ1-2
TGTGCCAGCAGGTCAACTCGTGGGGGGGCCCGCACAGATACGCAGTATTTT,CASRSTRGGARTDTQYF,TRBV7-8,.,.,TRBJ2-3